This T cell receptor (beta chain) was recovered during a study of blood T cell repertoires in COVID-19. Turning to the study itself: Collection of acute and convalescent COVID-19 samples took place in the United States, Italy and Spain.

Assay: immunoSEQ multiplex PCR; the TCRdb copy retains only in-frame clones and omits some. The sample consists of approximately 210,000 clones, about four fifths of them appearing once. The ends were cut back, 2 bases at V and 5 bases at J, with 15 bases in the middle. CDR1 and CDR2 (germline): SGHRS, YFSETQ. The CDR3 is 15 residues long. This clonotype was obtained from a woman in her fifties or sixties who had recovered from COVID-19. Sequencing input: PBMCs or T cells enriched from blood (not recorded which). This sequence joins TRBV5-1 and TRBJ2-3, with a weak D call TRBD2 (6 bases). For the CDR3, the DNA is TGCGCCAGCAGCTTTGGCGGGGATCGAATAGATACGCAGTATTTT. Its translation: CASSFGGDRIDTQYF.